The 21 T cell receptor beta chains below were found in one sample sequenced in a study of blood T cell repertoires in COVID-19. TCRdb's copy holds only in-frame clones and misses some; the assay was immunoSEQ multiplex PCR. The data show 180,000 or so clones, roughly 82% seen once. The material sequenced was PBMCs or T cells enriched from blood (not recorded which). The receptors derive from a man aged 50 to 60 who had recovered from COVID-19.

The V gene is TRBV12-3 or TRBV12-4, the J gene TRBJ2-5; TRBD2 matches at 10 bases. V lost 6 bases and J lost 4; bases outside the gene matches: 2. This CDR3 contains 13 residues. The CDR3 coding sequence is TGTGCCAGCAGGAGCGGGGGGGGAGAGACCCAGTACTTC. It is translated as CASRSGGGETQYF.

The CDR3 sequence: CAISDSTGPLNEQFF. The CDR3 coding sequence is TGTGCCATCAGTGACTCAACAGGGCCCCTCAATGAGCAGTTCTTC. This chain uses TRBV10-3 with TRBJ2-1; the D gene is possibly TRBD1 (6 bases). Germline lookup yields CDR1 ENHRY and CDR2 SYGVKD. V lost 3 bases, J lost 6 bases, and 15 bases lay in between. The CDR3 has 15 amino acids.

The CDR3 reads CASSQKRGGTDTQYF. The CDR3 bases are TGCGCCAGCAGCCAAAAGCGGGGGGGCACAGATACGCAGTATTTT. This chain uses TRBV5-1 with TRBJ2-3, with TRBD2 identical over 9 bases. CDR3 size: 15 residues. The junction had 4 bases not matched to a gene; V was cut back by 4 bases and J by 1 base. Germline CDR1 is SGHRS and CDR2 is YFSETQ.

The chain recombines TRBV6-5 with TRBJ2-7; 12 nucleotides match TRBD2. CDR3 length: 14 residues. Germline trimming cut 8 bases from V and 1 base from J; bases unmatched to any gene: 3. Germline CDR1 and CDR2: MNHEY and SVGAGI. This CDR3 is CASSTSGGSYEQYF. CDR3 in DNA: TGTGCCAGCTCGACTAGCGGGGGTTCCTACGAGCAGTACTTC.

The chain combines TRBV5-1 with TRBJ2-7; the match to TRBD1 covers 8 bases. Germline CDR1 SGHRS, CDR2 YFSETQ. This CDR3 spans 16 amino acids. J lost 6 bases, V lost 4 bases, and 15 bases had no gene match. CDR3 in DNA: TGCGCCAGCAGCCTACTCTCGGGACAGGCTCCCCTCGAGCAGTACTTC. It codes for CASSLLSGQAPLEQYF.

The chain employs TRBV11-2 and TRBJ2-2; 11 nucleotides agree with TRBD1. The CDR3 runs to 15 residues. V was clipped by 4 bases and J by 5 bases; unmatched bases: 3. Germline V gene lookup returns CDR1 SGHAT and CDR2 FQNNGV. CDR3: CASSSDRGRTGELFF. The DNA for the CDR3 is TGTGCCAGCAGCTCGGACAGGGGGCGAACCGGGGAGCTGTTTTTT.

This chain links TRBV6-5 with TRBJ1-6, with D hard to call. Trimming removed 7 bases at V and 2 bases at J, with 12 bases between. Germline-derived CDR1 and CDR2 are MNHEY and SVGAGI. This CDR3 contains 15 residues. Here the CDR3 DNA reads TGTGCCAGCAAAAGTGGACTGCCCTATAATTCACCCCTCCACTTT. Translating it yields CASKSGLPYNSPLHF.

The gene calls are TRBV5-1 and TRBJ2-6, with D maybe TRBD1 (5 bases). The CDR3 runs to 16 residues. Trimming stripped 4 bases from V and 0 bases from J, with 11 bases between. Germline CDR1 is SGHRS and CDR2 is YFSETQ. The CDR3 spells CASSPQGASGANVLTF. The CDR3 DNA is TGCGCCAGCAGCCCACAAGGGGCCTCTGGGGCCAACGTCCTGACTTTC.

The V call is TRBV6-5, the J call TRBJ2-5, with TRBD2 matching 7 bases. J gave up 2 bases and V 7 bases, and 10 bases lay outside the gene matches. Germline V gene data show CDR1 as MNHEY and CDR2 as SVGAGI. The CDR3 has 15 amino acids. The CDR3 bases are TGTGCCAGCAAGGGGCTAGCGGTAGTACAAGAGACCCAGTACTTC. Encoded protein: CASKGLAVVQETQYF.

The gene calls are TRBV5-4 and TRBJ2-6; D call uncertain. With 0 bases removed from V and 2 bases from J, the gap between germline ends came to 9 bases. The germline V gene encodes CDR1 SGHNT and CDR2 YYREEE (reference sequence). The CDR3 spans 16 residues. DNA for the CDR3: TGTGCCAGCAGCTTGGTCGTCCAGACTGGGGCCAACGTCCTGACTTTC. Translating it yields CASSLVVQTGANVLTF.

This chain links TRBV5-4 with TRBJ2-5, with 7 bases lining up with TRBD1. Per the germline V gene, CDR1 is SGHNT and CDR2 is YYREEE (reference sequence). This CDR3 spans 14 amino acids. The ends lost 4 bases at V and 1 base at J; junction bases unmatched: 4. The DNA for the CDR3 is TGTGCCAGCAGCCACTGGACAGGCCAAGAGACCCAGTACTTC. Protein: CASSHWTGQETQYF.

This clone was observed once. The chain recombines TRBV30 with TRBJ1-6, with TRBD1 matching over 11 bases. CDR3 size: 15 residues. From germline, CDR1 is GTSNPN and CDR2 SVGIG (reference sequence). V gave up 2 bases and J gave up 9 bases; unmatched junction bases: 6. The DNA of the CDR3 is TGTGCCTGGAGTAACGGGGGACAGGGGGTTTCACCCCTCCACTTT. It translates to CAWSNGGQGVSPLHF.

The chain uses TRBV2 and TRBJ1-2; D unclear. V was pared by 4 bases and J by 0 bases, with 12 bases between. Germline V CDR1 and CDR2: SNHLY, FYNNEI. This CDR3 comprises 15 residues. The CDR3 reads CASSVAAEANYGYTF. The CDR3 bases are TGTGCCAGCAGTGTGGCCGCAGAGGCTAACTATGGCTACACCTTC.

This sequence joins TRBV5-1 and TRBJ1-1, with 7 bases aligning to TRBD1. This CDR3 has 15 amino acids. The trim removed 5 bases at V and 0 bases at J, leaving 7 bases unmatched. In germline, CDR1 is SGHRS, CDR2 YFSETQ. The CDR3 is CASSIAGGMNTEAFF. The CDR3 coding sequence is TGCGCCAGCAGTATCGCAGGGGGGATGAACACTGAAGCTTTCTTT.

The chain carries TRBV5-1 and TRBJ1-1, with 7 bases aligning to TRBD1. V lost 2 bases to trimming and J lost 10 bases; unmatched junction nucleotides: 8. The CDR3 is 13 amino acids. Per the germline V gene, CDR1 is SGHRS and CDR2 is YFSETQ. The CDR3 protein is CASSFQGGPGAFF. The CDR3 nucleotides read TGCGCCAGCAGCTTCCAGGGGGGTCCAGGAGCTTTCTTT.

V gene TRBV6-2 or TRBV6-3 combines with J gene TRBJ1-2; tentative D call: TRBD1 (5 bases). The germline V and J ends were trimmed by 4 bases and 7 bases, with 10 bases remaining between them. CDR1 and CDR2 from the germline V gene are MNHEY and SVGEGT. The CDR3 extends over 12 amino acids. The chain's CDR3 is CASSWTQTGYTF. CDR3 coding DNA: TGTGCCAGCAGTTGGACACAGACTGGCTACACCTTC.

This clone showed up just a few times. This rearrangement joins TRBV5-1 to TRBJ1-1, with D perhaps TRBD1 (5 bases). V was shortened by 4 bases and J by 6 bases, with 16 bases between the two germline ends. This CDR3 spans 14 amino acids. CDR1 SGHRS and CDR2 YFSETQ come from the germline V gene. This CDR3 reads CASSPREGRPEAFF. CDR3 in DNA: TGCGCCAGCAGCCCCAGGGAGGGGAGGCCTGAAGCTTTCTTT.

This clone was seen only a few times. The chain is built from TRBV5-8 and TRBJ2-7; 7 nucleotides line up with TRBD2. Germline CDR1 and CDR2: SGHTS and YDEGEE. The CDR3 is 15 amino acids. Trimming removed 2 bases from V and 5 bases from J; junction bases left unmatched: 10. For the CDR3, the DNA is TGTGCCAGCAGCTTCTATCAGGGCGGGGGAGACGAGCAGTACTTC. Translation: CASSFYQGGGDEQYF.

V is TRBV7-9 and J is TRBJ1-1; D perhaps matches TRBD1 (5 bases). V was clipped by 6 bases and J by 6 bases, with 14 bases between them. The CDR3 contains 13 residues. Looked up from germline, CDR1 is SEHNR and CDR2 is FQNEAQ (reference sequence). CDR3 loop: CASRLSSGSEAFF. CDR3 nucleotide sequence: TGTGCCAGCAGGCTTAGCTCAGGGTCTGAAGCTTTCTTT.

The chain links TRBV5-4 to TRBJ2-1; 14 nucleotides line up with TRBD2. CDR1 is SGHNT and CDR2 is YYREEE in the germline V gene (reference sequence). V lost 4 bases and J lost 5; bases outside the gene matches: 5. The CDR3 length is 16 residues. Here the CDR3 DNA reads TGTGCCAGCAGCCATGGACTAGCGGGAGGCCACAATGAGCAGTTCTTC. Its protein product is CASSHGLAGGHNEQFF.

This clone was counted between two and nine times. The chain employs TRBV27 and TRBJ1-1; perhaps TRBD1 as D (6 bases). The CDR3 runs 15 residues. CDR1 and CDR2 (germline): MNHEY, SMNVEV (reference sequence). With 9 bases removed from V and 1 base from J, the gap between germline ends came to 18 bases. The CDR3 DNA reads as TGTGCCAGTCAAAACGGGGGGGCAACGAACACTGAAGCTTTCTTT. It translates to CASQNGGATNTEAFF.